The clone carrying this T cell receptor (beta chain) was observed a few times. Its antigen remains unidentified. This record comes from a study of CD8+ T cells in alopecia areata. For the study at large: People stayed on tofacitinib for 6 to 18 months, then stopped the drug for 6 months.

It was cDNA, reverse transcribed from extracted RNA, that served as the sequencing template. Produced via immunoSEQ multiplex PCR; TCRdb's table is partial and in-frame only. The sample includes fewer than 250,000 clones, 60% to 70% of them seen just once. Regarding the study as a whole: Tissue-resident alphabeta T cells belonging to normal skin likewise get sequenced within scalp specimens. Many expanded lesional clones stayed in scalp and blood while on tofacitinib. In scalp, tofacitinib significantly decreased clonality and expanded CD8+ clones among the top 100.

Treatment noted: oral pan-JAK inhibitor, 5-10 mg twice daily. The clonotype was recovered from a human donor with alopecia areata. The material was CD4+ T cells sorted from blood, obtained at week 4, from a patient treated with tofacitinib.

The CDR3 loop reads CSVTPDTEAFF. CDR3 in DNA: TGCAGCGTCACCCCGGACACTGAAGCTTTCTTT. The J gene is TRBJ1-1, the V gene TRBV29-1; D gene ambiguous. CDR3 length equals 11 residues. V was cut by 6 bases and J by 3 bases, with 8 bases left in between. Germline CDR1 reads SQVTM; CDR2 reads ANQGSEA.